Listed below are T cell receptor beta chains from one sample, sequenced in a study. TCRdb called the 5' RACE reads again in MiXCR, with one record for every CDR3 protein. The data hold over 45,000 distinct CDR3 sequences, with more than 25% observed a single time. The sequenced sample consisted of tumor-infiltrating Tregs sorted from the breast tumor. The receptors here all came from a female donor with breast cancer. CDR3s include the opening cysteine and the closing phenylalanine or tryptophan. A D gene is named only where the DNA matches it firmly. Rows give clone size only sometimes, using once, few, many, or a class for an expanded clone.

once	TRBV10-2	TRBJ2-2	NA	TGCGCCAGCAGGAGACAGGAGGACCTGAACAAGGTGTTTTTT	CASRRQEDLNKVFF
few	TRBV7-8	TRBJ1-1	NA	TGTGCCAGCAGCGGAACCGGGACGGGGAACACTGAAGCTTTCTTT	CASSGTGTGNTEAFF
NA	TRBV4-1	TRBJ2-7	TRBD1	TGCGCCAGCAGCCAAGATAGCGTAACGAGGGGGCCTCCCTACGAGCAGTACTTC	CASSQDSVTRGPPYEQYF
few	TRBV24-1	TRBJ2-1	NA	TGTGCCACCAGTGTTCGGAGTTACAATGAGCAGTTCTTC	CATSVRSYNEQFF
few	TRBV18	TRBJ1-1	NA	TGTGCCAGCTCCCCAACTATGAACACTGAAGCTTTCTTT	CASSPTMNTEAFF
few	TRBV5-1	TRBJ1-6	NA	TGCGCCAGCAGCCAAAGGACAGAGACCGCCACCCTCCACTTT	CASSQRTETATLHF
few	TRBV9	TRBJ2-7	NA	TGTGCCAGCAGCGACCCCATTTACGGGAACGAGCCCTACGAGCAGTACTTC	CASSDPIYGNEPYEQYF
NA	TRBV20-1	TRBJ1-2	NA	TGCAGTGCTAATGACGTTAACTATGGCTACACCTTC	CSANDVNYGYTF
few	TRBV5-1	TRBJ2-1	NA	TGCGCCAGCAGCATAACGACAGCGAGCTCCTACAATGAGCAGTTCTTC	CASSITTASSYNEQFF
few	TRBV7-3	TRBJ2-3	NA	TGTGCCAGCAGCCTACGGGGGGTGGAGGGGGCCACAGATACGCAGTATTTT	CASSLRGVEGATDTQYF
NA	TRBV6-2/TRBV6-3	TRBJ2-7	NA	TGTGCCAGCAGCCCCGACGGCCCCGTTCGCGAGCGGTACTTC	CASSPDGPVRERYF
NA	TRBV7-2	TRBJ1-5	NA	TGTGCCAGCAGCTTATCCAGGGATCAGCCCCAGCATTTT	CASSLSRDQPQHF
many	TRBV20-1	TRBJ2-3	NA	TGCAGTCCTCAACTGGGACTGCGGACAGATACGCAGTATTTT	CSPQLGLRTDTQYF
few	TRBV6-1	TRBJ1-2	NA	TGTGCCAGCAGTGATTGGCAGAACTATGGCTACACCTTC	CASSDWQNYGYTF